The 24 T cell receptor beta chains presented below share a single source sample, sequenced in a study of blood T cell repertoires in COVID-19. Clones were sequenced by immunoSEQ multiplex PCR, and TCRdb holds only the in-frame ones, with some missing. Among 350,000 or so clones, more than 85% were seen once, and the ten largest hold around 20%. Material: PBMCs or T cells enriched from blood (not recorded which). These TCRs come from a woman in her 30s who had recovered from COVID-19.

CDR3 region: CASSLVTSGDYEQYF. CDR3 DNA sequence: TGTGCCAGCAGCTTAGTGACTAGCGGAGATTACGAGCAGTACTTC. The chain joins TRBV7-2 to TRBJ2-7; 9 bases fit TRBD2. CDR1 SGHTA and CDR2 FQGNSA come from the germline V gene. This CDR3 contains 15 residues. With 1 base clipped from V and 4 bases from J, the junction kept 5 bases outside the gene matches.

The CDR3 nucleotides read TGTGCCAGCAGCTTAGGAGGTTCACCCCTCCACTTT. Amino acid sequence: CASSLGGSPLHF. The chain has TRBV7-9 and TRBJ1-6; D unclear. The V end lost 1 base, the J end lost 9 bases, and 4 bases lay between the germline ends. The CDR3 loop spans 12 amino acids. Germline loops: CDR1 SEHNR, CDR2 FQNEAQ (reference sequence). Full variable domain (missing parts from reference TRBV7-9 and TRBJ1-6): DTGVSQNPRHKITKRGQNVTFRCDPISEHNRLYWYRQTLGQGPEFLTYFQNEAQLEKSRLLSDRFSAERPKGSFSTLEIQRTEQGDSAMYLCASSLGGSPLHFGNGTRLTVT.

This chain joins TRBV5-6 and TRBJ1-2, with TRBD1 as a possible D gene (6 bases). Trimming pared 2 bases from V and 4 bases from J, leaving 18 bases between. CDR3 length equals 16 residues. Germline V gene lookup returns CDR1 SGHDT and CDR2 YYEEEE. CDR3 nucleotide sequence: TGTGCCAGCAGCTTAAGGGGACAACCGACCCCCTATGGCTACACCTTC. Translated: CASSLRGQPTPYGYTF.

The V gene is TRBV7-8, the J gene TRBJ2-3; the D gene is possibly TRBD2 (6 bases). Germline V gene lookup returns CDR1 SGHVS and CDR2 FQNEAQ. Trimming shortened V by 3 bases and J by 2 bases, and 18 bases separated the two germline ends. This CDR3 region has 17 residues. CDR3 nucleotide sequence: TGTGCCAGCAGCTTCATCCGGGACTGGCTCACCACAGATACGCAGTATTTT. Protein sequence: CASSFIRDWLTTDTQYF.

V is TRBV5-6 and J is TRBJ2-2; 10 bases are shared with TRBD2. This CDR3 contains 16 residues. V lost 2 bases and J lost 7; bases outside the gene matches: 8. From germline, CDR1 is SGHDT and CDR2 YYEEEE. The CDR3 is CASSLVLAGEIGELFF. The CDR3, as DNA: TGTGCCAGCAGCTTAGTCCTAGCGGGAGAAATCGGGGAGCTGTTTTTT.

The chain links TRBV19 to TRBJ1-1; 7 nucleotides line up with TRBD1. The CDR3 runs to 14 residues. V lost 6 bases to trimming and J lost 5 bases; unmatched junction nucleotides: 9. Germline loops: CDR1 LNHDA, CDR2 SQIVND (reference sequence). CDR3 nucleotide sequence: TGTGCCAGTAGGCAACCACAGGGGAGTACTGAAGCTTTCTTT. Its translation is CASRQPQGSTEAFF.

The chain carries TRBV6-2 or TRBV6-3 and TRBJ1-5; TRBD1 might be the D (6 bases). The CDR3 covers 18 residues. Germline V gives CDR1 MNHEY, CDR2 SVGEGT. V gave up 6 bases and J gave up 0 bases, with 21 bases separating them. The CDR3 DNA reads as TGTGCCAGCAGCCATCGGCTTGGGGGCGCGGTTAGCAATCAGCCCCAGCATTTT. Its protein product is CASSHRLGGAVSNQPQHF.

The V and J genes are TRBV24-1 and TRBJ2-5; the match to TRBD1 covers 9 bases. V dropped 2 bases and J dropped 4; count of bases not matched to a gene: 4. Germline CDR1 KGHDR, CDR2 SFDVKD. The CDR3 sequence is 15 residues long. CDR3 in amino acids: CATSDSTGGGETQYF. The CDR3 DNA reads as TGTGCCACCAGTGATTCAACAGGGGGCGGAGAGACCCAGTACTTC.

This chain joins TRBV5-8 and TRBJ2-7; D ambiguous. The CDR3 length is 12 residues. In germline, CDR1 is SGHTS, CDR2 YDEGEE. With 2 bases removed from V and 7 bases from J, the gap between germline ends came to 10 bases. This CDR3 reads CASSFVSLEQYF. The CDR3, as DNA: TGTGCCAGCAGCTTCGTTAGTTTAGAGCAGTACTTC.

V usage is TRBV28 and J usage is TRBJ2-1; the match to TRBD1 covers 10 bases. V gave up 5 bases and J gave up 7 bases; unmatched junction bases: 8. Germline CDR1 reads MDHEN; CDR2 reads SYDVKM. This CDR3 comprises 15 residues. The CDR3 loop is CASSPHRTGGNEQFF. The CDR3 coding sequence is TGTGCCAGCAGTCCCCATCGGACAGGGGGTAATGAGCAGTTCTTC.

The V and J genes are TRBV27 and TRBJ1-5, with D unclear. The CDR3 runs 15 residues. V lost 7 bases and J lost 4, with 17 bases in between. Germline lookup yields CDR1 MNHEY and CDR2 SMNVEV (reference sequence). For the CDR3, the DNA is TGTGCCAGCAATGGAGTGAGGCAGCTAAATCAGCCCCAGCATTTT. It yields the protein CASNGVRQLNQPQHF.

This rearrangement joins TRBV15 to TRBJ2-1; 11 bases map to TRBD2. The V gene's germline CDR1 is LNHNV and CDR2 YYDKDF (reference sequence). J was trimmed by 8 bases and V by 2 bases; bases with no gene match: 8. The CDR3 runs 16 residues. The CDR3 coding sequence is TGTGCCACCAGCAGACCCCCTAGCGGGAGGTTCCATGAGCAGTTCTTC. Encoded protein: CATSRPPSGRFHEQFF.

The chain joins TRBV5-4 to TRBJ1-4; D is unresolved. The V gene's germline CDR1 is SGHNT and CDR2 YYREEE (reference sequence). Trimming cost V 0 bases and J 3 bases, with 6 bases left between them. The CDR3 is made up of 14 amino acids. The CDR3: CASSLGGPNEKLFF. The CDR3 coding sequence is TGTGCCAGCAGCTTGGGAGGTCCTAATGAAAAACTGTTTTTT. The whole variable domain, filled in from reference TRBV5-4 and TRBJ1-4, reads ETGVTQSPTHLIKTRGQQVTLRCSSQSGHNTVSWYQQALGQGPQFIFQYYREEENGRGNFPPRFSGLQFPNYSSELNVNALELDDSALYLCASSLGGPNEKLFFGSGTQLSVL.

The CDR3 sequence: CASSYSGPAGYTF. DNA of the CDR3: TGTGCCAGCAGTTACTCGGGCCCCGCTGGCTACACCTTC. The chain carries TRBV6-5 and TRBJ1-2; no reliable D call. Germline V lookup: CDR1 MNHEY, CDR2 SVGAGI. The V end lost 0 bases, the J end lost 7 bases, and 9 bases lay between the germline ends. This CDR3 comprises 13 residues.

In nucleotides, the CDR3 is TGTGCCAGCAGCCAAGAACACAGGGGGGTAGATACGCAGTATTTT. This sequence encodes CASSQEHRGVDTQYF. The chain is built from TRBV4-2 and TRBJ2-3; 8 bases match TRBD1. The J segment lost 5 bases and the V segment lost 0 bases, leaving 4 bases of the junction unmatched. The CDR3 covers 15 residues. Looked up from germline, CDR1 is LGHNA and CDR2 is YNFKEQ.

In this sample, this clone turned up a few times. CDR3 amino acids: CASSFGRSEAFF. As DNA, the CDR3 is TGTGCCAGCAGTTTCGGTCGATCTGAAGCTTTCTTT. The chain is built from TRBV28 and TRBJ1-1; D is undetermined. Germline V lookup: CDR1 MDHEN, CDR2 SYDVKM. The CDR3 is 12 residues long. Trimming shortened V by 3 bases and J by 6 bases, and 8 bases separated the two germline ends.

This sequence joins TRBV6-5 and TRBJ2-7; a possible D gene is TRBD1 (6 bases). Trimming removed 7 bases at V and 3 bases at J, with 19 bases between. The CDR3 has 15 amino acids. Germline V gene sequence: CDR1 MNHEY, CDR2 SVGAGI. The chain's CDR3 is CASNREPGTNYEQYF. In DNA, the CDR3 is TGTGCCAGCAATCGCGAACCCGGGACAAACTACGAGCAGTACTTC.

The rearrangement joins TRBV5-1 to TRBJ1-1; a weak D match, TRBD1 (6 bases). Trimming removed 0 bases at V and 1 base at J, with 10 bases between. Per germline, CDR1 SGHRS and CDR2 YFSETQ. This CDR3 comprises 15 residues. CDR3: CASSLGGGENTEAFF. CDR3 DNA sequence: TGCGCCAGCAGCTTGGGTGGGGGCGAGAACACTGAAGCTTTCTTT.

The rearrangement joins TRBV7-3 to TRBJ1-1; 12 bases fit TRBD1. Per the germline V gene, CDR1 is SGHTA and CDR2 is FQGTGA. This CDR3 contains 14 residues. V trimming: 7 bases; J trimming: 7 bases; junction bases outside the gene matches: 7. Here the CDR3 reads CASTRDRGHIEAFF. CDR3 coding DNA: TGTGCCAGCACCCGGGACAGGGGGCATATTGAAGCTTTCTTT.

This clone has more than one count but fewer than ten. This chain connects TRBV27 to TRBJ2-7; D possibly corresponds to TRBD2 (6 bases). V lost 4 bases and J 2 bases, leaving 12 bases between the germline ends. Looked up from germline, CDR1 is MNHEY and CDR2 is SMNVEV (reference sequence). CDR3 length: 14 residues. This CDR3 is CASSSSARPYEQYF. CDR3 coding DNA: TGTGCCAGCAGTTCTAGCGCTCGTCCCTACGAGCAGTACTTC.

V gene TRBV4-2 combines with J gene TRBJ2-5, with 12 bases lining up with TRBD2. Trimming cost V 1 base and J 5 bases; bases outside gene matches: 8. Germline V gives CDR1 LGHNA, CDR2 YNFKEQ. The CDR3 extends over 17 amino acids. DNA for the CDR3: TGTGCCAGCAGCCAAGGTCAGGCTAGCGGGGGGGCGGAGACCCAGTACTTC. It encodes CASSQGQASGGAETQYF.

This chain uses TRBV2 with TRBJ1-1, with D possibly being TRBD1 (6 bases). Trimming removed 4 bases at V and 8 bases at J, with 11 bases between. The V gene's germline CDR1 is SNHLY and CDR2 FYNNEI. The CDR3 covers 12 residues. The CDR3 reads CASSGGQPEAFF. The CDR3 DNA follows: TGTGCCAGCAGTGGGGGACAACCCGAAGCTTTCTTT.

This clone was counted once. The V gene is TRBV28, the J gene TRBJ1-2; 8 nucleotides match TRBD1. The CDR3 totals 14 residues. Germline values: CDR1 MDHEN, CDR2 SYDVKM. With V trimmed by 6 bases and J by 5 bases, 8 bases remained unmatched. The CDR3 here is CASRPRTGYYGYTF. The CDR3 DNA sequence: TGTGCCAGCAGGCCCCGGACAGGGTATTATGGCTACACCTTC.

V is TRBV7-9 and J is TRBJ2-5, with D possibly TRBD2 on 5 matching bases. V lost 5 bases and J lost 2, with 15 bases in between. This CDR3 has 15 amino acids. Germline CDR1 and CDR2: SEHNR and FQNEAQ (reference sequence). In DNA, the CDR3 is TGTGCCAGCAGCCCCCCACGACTACTACAAGAGACCCAGTACTTC. Translating it yields CASSPPRLLQETQYF.